The 22 T cell receptor beta chains below were found in one sample sequenced in a study of cytomegalovirus exposure and HLA in healthy donors. PCR involved 60 Vbeta and 13 Jbeta primers. Profiled with immunoSEQ multiplex PCR; TCRdb holds only in-frame clones, not every one. Among about 160,000 clones listed, 82% were seen once. The sequencing input was PBMCs. These receptors were taken from a male donor in good health and CMV-seropositive.

The genes are TRBV6-5 and TRBJ1-1; a possible D gene is TRBD1 (6 bases). V lost 5 bases and J lost 4, with 17 bases in between. Germline V gene lookup returns CDR1 MNHEY and CDR2 SVGAGI. The CDR3 consists of 15 residues. The CDR3, as DNA: TGTGCCAGCAGTCCGTTTGGCCAGGGGACCACTGAAGCTTTCTTT. The encoded protein is CASSPFGQGTTEAFF.

To note about this clone: One junction end does not reproduce the germline sequence, and a read error may be involved. V gene TRBV7-2 combines with J gene TRBJ2-6; 7 nucleotides match TRBD1. Germline lookup yields CDR1 SGHTA and CDR2 FQGNSA. This CDR3 has 18 amino acids. The DNA for the CDR3 is TGTGCCAGCAGCTTAGCACCGATTACAGGGGCAGGGGCCAACGGCCTGACTTTC. This translates into CASSLAPITGAGANGLTF.

The chain joins TRBV6-6 to TRBJ2-4; 8 nucleotides match TRBD2. The CDR3 has 16 amino acids. J gave up 2 bases and V 2 bases, and 5 bases lay outside the gene matches. Germline V gives CDR1 MNHNY, CDR2 SVGAGI (reference sequence). CDR3 protein: CASSYLAGGSKNIQYF. The CDR3 bases are TGTGCCAGCAGTTACCTTGCGGGGGGCTCCAAAAACATTCAGTACTTC.

The chain employs TRBV28 and TRBJ2-2; D is unresolved. The CDR3 is 14 amino acids. The germline V and J ends were trimmed by 4 bases and 5 bases, with 11 bases remaining between them. Germline V gives CDR1 MDHEN, CDR2 SYDVKM. The CDR3 DNA follows: TGTGCCAGCAGTTCCCCTTCGCGGACCGGGGAGCTGTTTTTT. It yields the protein CASSSPSRTGELFF.

This chain links TRBV7-9 with TRBJ2-7; D may be TRBD1 (6 bases). Deletions cut 2 bases from V and 4 bases from J, with 6 bases between. The CDR3 sequence is 12 residues long. Germline-derived CDR1 and CDR2 are SEHNR and FQNEAQ (reference sequence). Here the CDR3 DNA reads TGTGCCAGCAGCTTAACAGGGTACGAGCAGTACTTC. It specifies CASSLTGYEQYF.

V gene TRBV28 combines with J gene TRBJ2-5; 11 bases map to TRBD2. Germline V lookup: CDR1 MDHEN, CDR2 SYDVKM. With 6 bases clipped from V and 6 bases from J, the junction kept 9 bases outside the gene matches. This CDR3 has 15 residues. The CDR3 is CASRPTSGSIQTQYF. The CDR3 coding sequence is TGTGCCAGCAGGCCTACTAGCGGGAGCATCCAGACCCAGTACTTC.

This clone was found a few times. CDR3 region: CASSRQDSYEQYF. CDR3 sequence (DNA): TGTGCCAGTAGTAGACAGGATTCCTACGAGCAGTACTTC. The V gene is TRBV19, the J gene TRBJ2-7, with TRBD1 as a possible D gene (6 bases). The length of the CDR3 is 13 residues. Deletions cut 4 bases from V and 1 base from J, with 8 bases between. The germline gives CDR1 LNHDA, CDR2 SQIVND (reference sequence).

The chain recombines TRBV25-1 with TRBJ1-2; 8 bases are shared with TRBD1. The J segment lost 4 bases and the V segment lost 0 bases, leaving 7 bases of the junction unmatched. Germline loops: CDR1 MGHDK, CDR2 SYGVNS. The length of the CDR3 is 16 residues. The CDR3 nucleotides read TGTGCCAGCAGTGAATACGGGACAGGTCTCTCCTATGGCTACACCTTC. Translation gives CASSEYGTGLSYGYTF.

With respect to this clone: A read error may account for a junction end that differs from germline. The chain joins TRBV25-1 to TRBJ1-4, with 9 bases matching TRBD1. The CDR3 runs 11 residues. Per the germline V gene, CDR1 is MGHDK and CDR2 is SYGVNS. This chain's CDR3 is CASSPGQGLVF. CDR3 DNA sequence: TGTGCCAGCAGTCCGGGACAGGGATTGGTTTTT.

The V gene is TRBV5-4, the J gene TRBJ2-5; TRBD2 agrees at 7 bases. The CDR3 is 14 residues long. V was clipped by 0 bases and J by 5 bases; unmatched bases: 4. Germline CDR1 SGHNT, CDR2 YYREEE (reference sequence). CDR3 loop: CASSLAGGMETQYF. CDR3 bases: TGTGCCAGCAGCTTGGCGGGGGGTATGGAGACCCAGTACTTC.

V usage is TRBV10-2 and J usage is TRBJ2-7; D ambiguous. This CDR3 region has 16 residues. V lost 0 bases to trimming and J lost 0 bases, with 12 bases between them. CDR1 and CDR2 from the germline V gene are WSHSY and SAAADI. The CDR3 DNA reads as TGCGCCAGCAGTGAGTCTCTGGCAGGCGTCTCCTACGAGCAGTACTTC. Translated, it gives CASSESLAGVSYEQYF.

The chain has TRBV4-3 and TRBJ1-4; 9 bases are shared with TRBD1. J lost 4 bases, V lost 4 bases, and 4 bases had no gene match. CDR1 is LGHNA, CDR2 YSLEER, per germline. This CDR3 has 15 residues. As DNA, the CDR3 is TGCGCCAGCAGCCCCCCGGGACAGGGTAATGAAAAACTGTTTTTT. Translating gives CASSPPGQGNEKLFF.

The V and J genes are TRBV11-2 and TRBJ1-2; possibly TRBD1 for D (5 bases). This CDR3 is 15 amino acids long. CDR1 and CDR2 from the germline V gene are SGHAT and FQNNGV. The V end lost 1 base, the J end lost 3 bases, and 12 bases lay between the germline ends. The CDR3 reads CASSLGAGPHYGYTF. Here the CDR3 DNA reads TGTGCCAGCAGCTTAGGGGCAGGGCCCCACTATGGCTACACCTTC.

The CDR3 is CASSLGTGMNTEAFF. CDR3 bases: TGTGCCAGCAGCTTAGGGACAGGGATGAACACTGAAGCTTTCTTT. The gene calls are TRBV7-6 and TRBJ1-1, with 8 bases matching TRBD1. Germline V gene data show CDR1 as SGHVS and CDR2 as FNYEAQ. The CDR3 spans 15 residues. V lost 1 base to trimming and J lost 0 bases; unmatched junction nucleotides: 1.

In DNA, the CDR3 is TGTGCCTGGAGTGTGGGGACAGGGGCATACGAGCAGTACTTC. Translation: CAWSVGTGAYEQYF. V usage is TRBV30 and J usage is TRBJ2-7, with 10 nucleotides matching TRBD1. This CDR3 has 14 residues. CDR1 GTSNPN and CDR2 SVGIG come from the germline V gene (reference sequence). V shed 0 bases and J 4 bases; nucleotides not matched to a gene: 3.

The V call is TRBV19, the J call TRBJ2-3; 8 bases align to TRBD1. The CDR3 spans 15 residues. Looked up from germline, CDR1 is LNHDA and CDR2 is SQIVND (reference sequence). V dropped 4 bases and J dropped 6; count of bases not matched to a gene: 9. This CDR3 is CASSSPGQAADTQYF. The CDR3 region has the DNA TGTGCCAGTAGTAGTCCGGGACAGGCGGCGGATACGCAGTATTTT.

The genes are TRBV25-1 and TRBJ2-5, with 8 bases that match TRBD1. Germline V lookup: CDR1 MGHDK, CDR2 SYGVNS. CDR3 length: 15 amino acids. The junction had 2 bases not matched to a gene; V was cut back by 2 bases and J by 0 bases. The CDR3 protein is CASSELDRDQETQYF. In nucleotides, the CDR3 is TGTGCCAGCAGTGAACTGGACAGGGACCAAGAGACCCAGTACTTC.

The V gene is TRBV27, the J gene TRBJ2-1; the D gene is possibly TRBD2 (7 bases). Germline CDR1 and CDR2: MNHEY and SMNVEV (reference sequence). This CDR3 has 16 amino acids. V lost 5 bases, J lost 8 bases, and 22 bases lay in between. The CDR3 region is CASSPLKGGGFYEQFF. The CDR3 DNA follows: TGTGCCAGCAGTCCCCTGAAAGGGGGAGGGTTCTATGAGCAGTTCTTC.

V is TRBV30 and J is TRBJ2-7, with D perhaps TRBD1 (6 bases). Germline V gene lookup returns CDR1 GTSNPN and CDR2 SVGIG (reference sequence). The CDR3 has 14 residues. The V and J ends lost 0 bases and 2 bases respectively, with 11 bases between them. The chain's CDR3 is CAWSVLTGTYEQYF. The CDR3 nucleotides read TGTGCCTGGAGTGTACTAACAGGGACCTACGAGCAGTACTTC.

J is TRBJ2-4 and V is TRBV19; TRBD2 aligns across 12 bases. The CDR3 consists of 18 residues. Per the germline V gene, CDR1 is LNHDA and CDR2 is SQIVND (reference sequence). Unmatched junction bases numbered 8, after V lost 4 bases and J lost 1 base. The CDR3 DNA is TGTGCCAGTAGTACCGGGACTAGCGGGCCTGGGGCCAAAAACATTCAGTACTTC. The encoded protein is CASSTGTSGPGAKNIQYF.

The V gene is TRBV27, the J gene TRBJ2-5; D might be TRBD2 (6 bases). This CDR3 has 15 amino acids. Between the trimmed V and J ends, which lost 4 bases and 11 bases, there was a span of 23 bases. The V gene's germline CDR1 is MNHEY and CDR2 SMNVEV (reference sequence). The CDR3 DNA reads TGTGCCAGCAGTTCTAGGCTCGGGGGTCCGCGTGAGCAGTACTTC. Amino acid sequence: CASSSRLGGPREQYF.

The sample holds one count of this clone. The J gene is TRBJ1-1, the V gene TRBV5-4; 7 nucleotides agree with TRBD1. V trimming: 5 bases; J trimming: 1 base; junction bases outside the gene matches: 5. CDR3 size: 14 residues. Germline CDR1 reads SGHNT; CDR2 reads YYREEE (reference sequence). CDR3 protein: CASRSGTENTEAFF. The DNA of the CDR3 is TGTGCCAGCAGGTCCGGGACAGAGAACACTGAAGCTTTCTTT.